These T cell receptor beta chains were read from a single sample in a study of cytomegalovirus exposure and HLA in healthy donors. TCRdb's copy holds only in-frame clones and misses some; the assay was immunoSEQ multiplex PCR. The sample carries roughly 120,000 clones, over 65% recorded once. The sample was PBMCs. These receptors all stem from a woman aged 25 to 39 in good health and CMV-seronegative. The CDR3 runs from the conserved cysteine through the conserved F or W. D genes are given only for firm matches. Some rows mark clone size as missing; the rest say once, few, many or name a class of expanded clone.

>.|TRBJ1-1|TRBV29-1|.
TGCAGCGTTACCCGGCACAGCCCCCTGATGGACACTGAAGCTTTCTTT
CSVTRHSPLMDTEAFF
>.|TRBJ2-2|TRBV7-9|.
TGTGCCAGCAGCTTGAGTGCGGGCCTAGACACCGGGGAGCTGTTTTTT
CASSLSAGLDTGELFF
>once|TRBJ2-1|TRBV30|TRBD1
TGTGCCTGGAACCGGGACAGGGGCGGCCGTACTCAGTTCTTC
CAWNRDRGGRTQFF
>.|TRBJ1-1|TRBV5-1|.
TGCGCCAGCAGCCTGTCGAACACTGAAGCTTTCTTT
CASSLSNTEAFF
>.|TRBJ2-3|TRBV2|TRBD1
TGTGCCAGCCAGGGACAGGGGGTTGGAGATACGCAGTATTTT
CASQGQGVGDTQYF
>.|TRBJ2-1|TRBV6-5|.
TGTGCCAGCAGCCCAGGGTATGAGCAGTTCTTC
CASSPGYEQFF
>.|TRBJ2-1|TRBV7-2|TRBD1
TGTGCCAGCAGCCCCCAGGGGGGACAGGGCAATGAGCAGTTCTTC
CASSPQGGQGNEQFF
>.|TRBJ2-1|TRBV7-8|.
TGTGCCAGCAGCTTCACGCGGGACTCCTCTTTCAATGAGCAGTTCTTC
CASSFTRDSSFNEQFF
>.|TRBJ1-3|TRBV18|.
TGTGCCAGCTCACCACCGGGCCTCTCTGGAAACACCATATATTTT
CASSPPGLSGNTIYF
>few|TRBJ1-5|TRBV6-6|.
TGTGCCAGCAAAGGCGGTGTAGATCAGCCCCAGCATTTT
CASKGGVDQPQHF
>.|TRBJ1-2|TRBV10-1|.
TGCGCCAGCAGTGACCAGGGCGACTTCTATGGCTACACCTTC
CASSDQGDFYGYTF
>.|TRBJ1-2|TRBV6-5|.
TGTGCCAGCAGTTACACGGGGTATGGCTACACCTTC
CASSYTGYGYTF
>.|TRBJ2-5|TRBV5-6|TRBD2
TGTGCCAGCAGCTTGGAGCGGGAGATGGGCGAGACCCAGTACTTC
CASSLEREMGETQYF
>.|TRBJ2-7|TRBV7-9|.
TGTGCCAGCAGCTTAGTGGGCAGGAACGAGCAGTACTTC
CASSLVGRNEQYF
>.|TRBJ1-2|TRBV6-5|.
TGTGCCAGCAGATCCAGGGAAATATTGGATGGCTACACCTTC
CASRSREILDGYTF
>.|TRBJ1-2|TRBV19|TRBD1
TGTGCCAGTAGTATGAATCGGGCAGGGGGCGTCTATGGCTACACCTTC
CASSMNRAGGVYGYTF
>.|TRBJ1-6|TRBV5-1|.
TGCGCCAGCAGCTTGTCGCGGGATTCACCCCTCCACTTT
CASSLSRDSPLHF
>once|TRBJ2-1|TRBV18|.
TGTGCCAGCTCACTGGACATTAATGAGCAGTTCTTC
CASSLDINEQFF
>.|TRBJ2-7|TRBV2|.
TGTGCCAGCAGTTTCAGCTACGAGCAGTACTTC
CASSFSYEQYF
>.|TRBJ2-5|TRBV5-6|TRBD2
TGTGCCAGCAGCTTCGGGAGGGGAGAGACCCAGTACTTC
CASSFGRGETQYF
>once|TRBJ1-2|TRBV7-9|TRBD1
TGTGCCAGCAGCCAGAAGGGACAGGGTCTGCTGTATGGCTACACCTTC
CASSQKGQGLLYGYTF
>.|TRBJ2-1|TRBV30|TRBD2
TGTGCCTGGAGTGTGGGCCTAGCGGGAGGAGTCGATGAGCAGTTCTTC
CAWSVGLAGGVDEQFF
>.|TRBJ1-2|TRBV4-3|.
TGCGCCAGCAGCCAAGATCGCCAGGGATCAGGAGACCTCTATGGCTACACCTTC
CASSQDRQGSGDLYGYTF
>.|TRBJ1-5|TRBV10-2|.
TGCGCCAGCAGCCAGGGATTTTATAGCAATCAGCCCCAGCATTTT
CASSQGFYSNQPQHF
>.|TRBJ1-6|TRBV4-3|TRBD1
TGCGCCAGCAGCCGGACAGGGTTTAATAATTCACCCCTCCACTTT
CASSRTGFNNSPLHF
>.|TRBJ1-1|TRBV2|.
TGTGCCAGCAGTGAAGCGCGGGGTCAAGAAGCTTTCTTT
CASSEARGQEAFF
>once|TRBJ2-6|TRBV5-1|.
TGCGCCAGCAGCTTGGCCGGAGCGGGACAGGCGCCAGGGGGGGCCAACGTCCTGACTTTC
CASSLAGAGQAPGGANVLTF
>.|TRBJ1-1|TRBV27|.
TGTGCCAGCAGCCCACAGGGAACTGAAGCTTTCTTT
CASSPQGTEAFF
>.|TRBJ1-1|TRBV15|.
TGTGCCACCAGCAGTGAAACCGGGACACCGGTTGAAGCTTTCTTT
CATSSETGTPVEAFF
>.|TRBJ1-2|TRBV6-1|.
TGTGCCAGCAGGGCCCCCAACTATGGCTACACCTTC
CASRAPNYGYTF
>.|TRBJ1-2|TRBV7-9|.
TGTGCCAGCAGCTTAGCCGGGGGGCCCTATGGCTACACCTTC
CASSLAGGPYGYTF
>.|TRBJ2-5|TRBV19|TRBD1
TGTGCCACCATAATTGGGGACAGGGAAGAGACCCAGTACTTC
CATIIGDREETQYF
>.|TRBJ1-1|TRBV4-2|TRBD1
TGTGCCAGCAGCCAAGCGGGACAGAAGGGTGAAGCTTTCTTT
CASSQAGQKGEAFF
>.|TRBJ1-5|TRBV6-5|TRBD1
TGTGCCAGCAGGGTGGGACAGTATAGCAATCAGCCCCAGCATTTT
CASRVGQYSNQPQHF
>.|TRBJ1-1|TRBV6-1|.
TGTGCCAGCAGGAGAGGGAGCCAGAGTCCTGAAGCTTTCTTT
CASRRGSQSPEAFF
>.|TRBJ2-1|TRBV5-4|.
TGTGCCAGCAGCTTGGATGTCGGTGGCTACAATGAGCAGTTCTTC
CASSLDVGGYNEQFF
>.|TRBJ2-3|TRBV5-4|.
TGTGCCAGCAGCTTGTTAAAGGAGGATACGCAGTATTTT
CASSLLKEDTQYF
>.|TRBJ1-3|TRBV7-2|TRBD1
TGTGCCAGCAGCTTAACAGGGGGATCAAACACCATATATTTT
CASSLTGGSNTIYF
>.|TRBJ1-1|TRBV7-6|.
TGTGCCAGCAGCTTAGGGACGGACTATAACACTGAAGCTTTCTTT
CASSLGTDYNTEAFF
>once|TRBJ1-2|TRBV7-2|TRBD1
TGTGCCAGCAGCTCTTTGACAGGGATAAACTATGGCTACACCTTC
CASSSLTGINYGYTF
>once|TRBJ1-2|TRBV10-3|TRBD1
TGTGCCATCAGTGCACCGGGACAGGAGTCTGGCTACACCTTC
CAISAPGQESGYTF
>.|TRBJ1-1|TRBV7-2|TRBD1
TGTGCCAGCCGCGGCAGGGGGGATATTGAAGCTTTCTTT
CASRGRGDIEAFF